This T cell receptor (beta chain) was retrieved from a study of T cell responses to AZD1222 COVID-19 vaccine. Study-wide findings and caveats: Donors were chiefly white British, with a greater number of females, and clonal diversity was perhaps underestimated. At baseline, seropositivity was found in only five or six AZD1222 recipients. Spike-wide coverage was observed for vaccine-associated CD4 TCRs, with dominant responses at 160-218 and 743-854. Close to half of spike-specific TCRs reportedly recognize unmutated variant regions.

As regards this clone: Antigen unknown.

The trim removed 5 bases at V and 8 bases at J, leaving 10 bases unmatched. This CDR3 contains 14 residues. Germline-derived CDR1 and CDR2 are MNHEY and SVGAGI. The repertoire was sequenced with immunoSEQ multiplex PCR; TCRdb's copy has only in-frame clones and lacks some. The sample lists about 140,000 clones; 92% were seen once. The TCR originated in an adult who received the AZD1222 COVID-19 vaccine. This sample comprised peripheral blood, obtained 28 days after the second AZD1222 dose. This rearrangement joins TRBV6-5 to TRBJ1-2; TRBD1 agrees at 8 bases. The CDR3 coding sequence is TGTGCCAGCAGTCCGAACGTCGACAGGGGAGGCTACACCTTC. This encodes CASSPNVDRGGYTF.